One and the same sample provided the 16 T cell receptor beta chains below, sequenced in a study of shared clonotypes between healthy human individuals. This table comes from immunoSEQ multiplex PCR, and its TCRdb copy is limited to in-frame clones, with some not included. Among hundreds of thousands of clones listed, around 97% were seen once. Material: naive CD4+ T cells sorted from blood. The sample's subset: CD45RA+ positively selected. These receptors were obtained from a woman younger than 45 in good health.

The V call is TRBV30, the J call TRBJ2-5; unclear D gene. The J call may be wrong; the DNA end is better matched by TRBJ2-7. The CDR3 runs 12 residues. CDR1 and CDR2 (germline): GTSNPN, SVGIG (reference sequence). CDR3: CAWSKQSDEQYF. DNA of the CDR3: TGTGCCTGGAGTAAGCAAAGCGACGAGCAGTACTTC.

The V gene is TRBV29-1, the J gene TRBJ2-1, with D hard to call. Trimming took 7 bases from V and 5 from J, leaving 15 bases between them. The CDR3 is 13 amino acids. The V gene's germline CDR1 is SQVTM and CDR2 ANQGSEA. CDR3 sequence: CSAKGHTHNEQFF. The CDR3 DNA follows: TGCAGCGCCAAGGGTCACACTCACAATGAGCAGTTCTTC.

In DNA, the CDR3 is TGTGCCAGCAGTCCCCCAGGGCGGTGGGAAAAACTGTTTTTT. It encodes CASSPPGRWEKLFF. The V and J genes are TRBV28 and TRBJ1-4, with D tentatively TRBD1 (5 bases). This CDR3 has 14 residues. With 5 bases removed from V and 8 bases from J, the gap between germline ends came to 15 bases. CDR1 MDHEN and CDR2 SYDVKM come from the germline V gene.

The J gene is TRBJ1-5, the V gene TRBV19; 10 nucleotides agree with TRBD1. Germline assignment: CDR1 LNHDA and CDR2 SQIVND (reference sequence). Trimming took 5 bases from V and 3 from J; bases not matched to a gene: 4. There are 15 residues in the CDR3. The CDR3 nucleotides are TGTGCCAGTAGTGCGACAGGGGGCATCAATCAGCCCCAGCATTTT. Encoded protein: CASSATGGINQPQHF.

This clone occurred once. The chain has TRBV7-3 and TRBJ2-5; 9 bases fit TRBD2. V lost 5 bases and J lost 4; bases outside the gene matches: 11. CDR3 length: 16 residues. Germline V gene lookup returns CDR1 SGHTA and CDR2 FQGTGA. CDR3 nucleotide sequence: TGTGCCAGCAGCCCGTCGCTCGCGGGAGGGCCAGAGACCCAGTACTTC. Protein: CASSPSLAGGPETQYF.

The CDR3 loop reads CASSRDSGLSSSYNEQFF. The CDR3 coding sequence is TGCGCCAGCAGCAGGGACAGTGGGTTATCGAGCTCCTACAATGAGCAGTTCTTC. The rearrangement uses TRBV5-1 and TRBJ2-1; 7 nucleotides line up with TRBD1. Germline CDR1 SGHRS, CDR2 YFSETQ. The trim removed 4 bases at V and 0 bases at J, leaving 13 bases unmatched. CDR3 length equals 18 residues.

V gene TRBV7-9 combines with J gene TRBJ1-1; TRBD1 matches 9 bases. V was pared by 0 bases and J by 1 base, with 3 bases of the junction left unmatched. The CDR3 totals 16 residues. Germline CDR1 and CDR2: SEHNR and FQNEAQ (reference sequence). The CDR3 reads CASSLANRGPNTEAFF. DNA for the CDR3: TGTGCCAGCAGCTTAGCTAACAGGGGGCCGAACACTGAAGCTTTCTTT.

This clone turned up a few times. This sequence joins TRBV11-2 and TRBJ1-3; D is ambiguous. Looked up from germline, CDR1 is SGHAT and CDR2 is FQNNGV. This CDR3 comprises 13 residues. V lost 2 bases, J lost 0 bases, and 2 bases lay in between. The CDR3 DNA reads TGTGCCAGCAGCTTAATCTCTGGAAACACCATATATTTT. This translates into CASSLISGNTIYF.

This clone has a single count. The CDR3 coding sequence is TGTGCCAGCAAACTAGCGGGAGGCTTAACAGATACGCAGTATTTT. Protein product: CASKLAGGLTDTQYF. The chain carries TRBV7-3 and TRBJ2-3, with 12 bases matching TRBD2. This CDR3 is 15 amino acids long. Germline CDR1 and CDR2: SGHTA and FQGTGA. J was trimmed by 3 bases and V by 7 bases; bases with no gene match: 5.

V is TRBV6-5 and J is TRBJ2-2, with D possibly TRBD2 on 7 matching bases. The germline CDR1 and CDR2 sequences are MNHEY and SVGAGI. The V end was cut by 2 bases, the J end by 5 bases, with 15 bases between. The CDR3 is 16 amino acids. The CDR3 bases are TGTGCCAGCAGTTACCAGGGGACTATATCGACCGGGGAGCTGTTTTTT. Translating it yields CASSYQGTISTGELFF.

Here the CDR3 reads CASRKAVYQETQYF. The CDR3, as DNA: TGTGCCAGCAGAAAAGCGGTGTACCAAGAGACCCAGTACTTC. The rearrangement links TRBV2 to TRBJ2-5; D perhaps matches TRBD2 (5 bases). The CDR3 is 14 amino acids. From germline, CDR1 is SNHLY and CDR2 FYNNEI. The V end lost 6 bases, the J end lost 0 bases, and 11 bases lay between the germline ends. Combining the CDR3 with reference TRBV2 and TRBJ2-5 gives the whole variable domain EPEVTQTPSHQVTQMGQEVILRCVPISNHLYFYWYRQILGQKVEFLVSFYNNEISEKSEIFDDQFSVERPDGSNFTLKIRSTKLEDSAMYFCASRKAVYQETQYFGPGTRLLVL.

The rearrangement joins TRBV7-9 to TRBJ1-2, with D possibly TRBD1 on 6 matching bases. Germline values: CDR1 SEHNR, CDR2 FQNEAQ (reference sequence). V was pared by 3 bases and J by 14 bases, with 16 bases between. The CDR3 totals 12 residues. The CDR3 nucleotides read TGTGCCAGCAGCTTTTCGTTCTCAGGGGAAACCTTC. Encoded protein: CASSFSFSGETF.

The chain couples TRBV11-2 to TRBJ2-5; D remains ambiguous. CDR3 length equals 13 residues. Trimming cost V 0 bases and J 5 bases, with 7 bases left between them. Germline CDR1 reads SGHAT; CDR2 reads FQNNGV. The CDR3 protein is CASSLDLWETQYF. The CDR3, as DNA: TGTGCCAGCAGCTTAGATCTCTGGGAGACCCAGTACTTC.

CDR3 DNA: TGTGCCTGGAGGGGACTAGTCTTTTTTGAGACCCAGTACTTC. Residues: CAWRGLVFFETQYF. V gene TRBV30 combines with J gene TRBJ2-5; 8 nucleotides align to TRBD2. The CDR3 sequence is 14 residues long. Per the germline V gene, CDR1 is GTSNPN and CDR2 is SVGIG (reference sequence). Trimming took 3 bases from V and 5 from J; bases not matched to a gene: 8.

The rearrangement joins TRBV6-6 to TRBJ1-2; D is ambiguous. The CDR3 runs 12 residues. The V and J ends lost 5 bases and 3 bases respectively, with 7 bases between them. Germline CDR1 reads MNHNY; CDR2 reads SVGAGI (reference sequence). Here the CDR3 reads CASSVKDYGYTF. The CDR3 DNA reads TGTGCCAGCAGTGTGAAGGACTATGGCTACACCTTC.

The V gene is TRBV30, the J gene TRBJ2-1; TRBD1 might be the D (5 bases). Trimming left V 0 bases short and J 8 bases short, with 14 bases between. The germline V gene encodes CDR1 GTSNPN and CDR2 SVGIG (reference sequence). The CDR3 sequence is 14 residues long. The CDR3 region is CAWSVNSWGHEQFF. Written as DNA, the CDR3 is TGTGCCTGGAGTGTAAATAGCTGGGGCCATGAGCAGTTCTTC.